This TCR beta chain comes out of a study of Ad26.COV2.S vaccination and SARS-CoV-2 variants. Treatment described: about 20 received Ad26.COV2.S at low or high dose, single or two shots; roughly five received placebo; per-sample allocation not given. Sample collection was performed on day 63 after the first vaccine or placebo injection. TCRdb's copy holds only in-frame clones and misses some; the assay was immunoSEQ multiplex PCR. The profile shows 300,000 to 350,000 clones, 86% of them singletons. This clonotype was sampled from a person between 18 and 60 years old who received the Ad26.COV2.S COVID-19 vaccine or a placebo. Sequencing used peripheral blood, obtained in a trial of Ad26.COV2.S vaccine versus placebo.

CDR3 protein: CASRNFPGQGAAETQYF. CDR3 in DNA: TGTGCCAGCAGAAATTTTCCGGGACAGGGGGCTGCGGAGACCCAGTACTTC. The gene calls are TRBV6-4 and TRBJ2-5; TRBD1 matches at 12 bases. Germline V gene sequence: CDR1 MRHNA, CDR2 SNTAGT. After removal of 6 bases from V and 5 bases from J, the junction contained 13 bases not matched to a gene. The CDR3 contains 17 residues.